Shown below are 10 T cell receptor beta chains from a single sample sequenced in a study of shared clonotypes between healthy human individuals. The method was immunoSEQ multiplex PCR; TCRdb's version includes in-frame clones alone and lacks a portion of them. The data hold fewer than 600,000 clones, with more than 75% observed a single time. Sequencing was performed on PBMCs. The receptors stem from a middle-aged woman in good health. Some clones in this sample may be carry-over from other donors' samples.

V is TRBV7-2 and J is TRBJ2-1, with unresolved D. Germline V gene data show CDR1 as SGHTA and CDR2 as FQGNSA. V was shortened by 5 bases and J by 0 bases, with 11 bases between the two germline ends. The CDR3 sequence is 15 residues long. The CDR3 loop is CASSPHWSSYNEQFF. CDR3 nucleotides: TGTGCCAGCAGCCCGCATTGGAGCTCCTACAATGAGCAGTTCTTC.

The rearrangement joins TRBV2 to TRBJ1-2; 8 bases are shared with TRBD1. Trimming at V came to 0 bases and at J to 5 bases, leaving 2 bases not matched to a gene. CDR1 and CDR2 from the germline V gene are SNHLY and FYNNEI. The CDR3 loop spans 14 amino acids. CDR3 loop: CASSEAQGAYGYTF. CDR3 bases: TGTGCCAGCAGTGAAGCGCAGGGGGCGTATGGCTACACCTTC.

This sequence joins TRBV5-5 and TRBJ1-4; D gene uncertain. This CDR3 region has 15 residues. V lost 1 base, J lost 0 bases, and 7 bases lay in between. Germline lookup yields CDR1 SGHKS and CDR2 YYEKEE (reference sequence). CDR3 residues: CASSLWHTTNEKLFF. DNA for the CDR3: TGTGCCAGCAGCTTGTGGCATACAACTAATGAAAAACTGTTTTTT.

This chain uses TRBV6-1 with TRBJ2-7; TRBD2 is a possible D gene (7 bases). V lost 3 bases and J 2 bases, leaving 17 bases between the germline ends. CDR3 length: 16 amino acids. The germline V gene has CDR1 MNHNS and CDR2 SASEGT. CDR3 region: CASSEDRSGNPYEQYF. The CDR3 region has the DNA TGTGCCAGCAGTGAGGACAGAAGCGGGAATCCCTACGAGCAGTACTTC.

This clone was counted only a few times. The chain combines TRBV6-5 with TRBJ2-5; possible D gene TRBD2, 5 bases. V lost 5 bases, J lost 5 bases, and 15 bases lay in between. From germline, CDR1 is MNHEY and CDR2 SVGAGI. This CDR3 region has 14 residues. The CDR3 DNA follows: TGTGCCAGCAGTCTCCGCCGAGGGCTGGAGACCCAGTACTTC. Its protein is CASSLRRGLETQYF.

This rearrangement joins TRBV27 to TRBJ2-7, with D tentatively TRBD2 (5 bases). The germline V gene encodes CDR1 MNHEY and CDR2 SMNVEV (reference sequence). CDR3 length equals 14 residues. V lost 3 bases and J lost 3, with 12 bases in between. The CDR3 DNA reads as TGTGCCAGCAGTTTTTTCGGGAACAACTACGAGCAGTACTTC. Its translation is CASSFFGNNYEQYF.

V usage is TRBV28 and J usage is TRBJ1-5; tentatively, D is TRBD1 (5 bases). The length of the CDR3 is 13 residues. Trimming left V 5 bases short and J 9 bases short, with 14 bases between. Looked up from germline, CDR1 is MDHEN and CDR2 is SYDVKM. CDR3 DNA sequence: TGTGCCAGCAGTCAGGGTGGGGAATGGCCCCAGCATTTT. Translating it yields CASSQGGEWPQHF.

J is TRBJ1-5 and V is TRBV6-5; 7 nucleotides line up with TRBD1. J was trimmed by 9 bases and V by 6 bases; bases with no gene match: 14. This CDR3 region has 15 residues. The germline gives CDR1 MNHEY, CDR2 SVGAGI. This CDR3 reads CASRPSQGRVRPQHF. DNA for the CDR3: TGTGCCAGCAGACCATCACAGGGGAGGGTTAGGCCCCAGCATTTT.

V usage is TRBV19 and J usage is TRBJ1-1; TRBD1 aligns across 12 bases. The CDR3 length is 15 residues. V trimming: 9 bases; J trimming: 4 bases; junction bases outside the gene matches: 9. CDR1 is LNHDA and CDR2 is SQIVND in the germline V gene (reference sequence). As DNA, the CDR3 is TGTGCCAGCCGGGACAGGGGGCAGGCGGGCACTGAAGCTTTCTTT. This translates into CASRDRGQAGTEAFF.

This chain uses TRBV9 with TRBJ2-2; TRBD2 aligns across 13 bases. Germline CDR1 reads SGDLS; CDR2 reads YYNGEE. The trim removed 3 bases at V and 7 bases at J, leaving 6 bases unmatched. The CDR3 length is 16 residues. CDR3 region: CASSDGLAGVIGELFF. The CDR3 bases are TGTGCCAGCAGCGACGGACTAGCGGGAGTCATCGGGGAGCTGTTTTTT.